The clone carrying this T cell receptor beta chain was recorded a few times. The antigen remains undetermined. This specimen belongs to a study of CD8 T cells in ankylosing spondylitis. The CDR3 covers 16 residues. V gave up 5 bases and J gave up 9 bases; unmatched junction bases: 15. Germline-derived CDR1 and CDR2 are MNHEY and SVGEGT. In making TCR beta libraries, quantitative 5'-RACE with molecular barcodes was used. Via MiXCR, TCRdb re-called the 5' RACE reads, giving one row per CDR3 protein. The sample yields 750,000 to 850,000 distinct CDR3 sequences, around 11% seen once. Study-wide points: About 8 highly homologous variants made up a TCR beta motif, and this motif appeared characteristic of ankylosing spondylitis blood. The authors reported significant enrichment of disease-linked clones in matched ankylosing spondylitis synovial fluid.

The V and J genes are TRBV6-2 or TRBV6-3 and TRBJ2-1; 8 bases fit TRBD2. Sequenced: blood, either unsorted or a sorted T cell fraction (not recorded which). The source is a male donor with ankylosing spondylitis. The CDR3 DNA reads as TGTGCCAGCAGTCCTTTACGTACGGGAGGGCCAGGTGAGCAGTTCTTC. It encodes CASSPLRTGGPGEQFF.